Presented here are 21 T cell receptor beta chains from one specimen sequenced in a study of PD-1 blockade in classical Hodgkin lymphoma. The method was immunoSEQ multiplex PCR; TCRdb's version includes in-frame clones alone and lacks a portion of them. The profile covers roughly 100,000 clones, with approximately 89% appearing a single time and about 20% taken by the ten largest. Time point of the sample: cycle 4 day 1 (C4D1), after more than five weeks of nivolumab. Each patient experienced a relapse that followed autologous stem cell transplantation, and brentuximab vedotin exposure varied. Sequenced here: peripheral blood mononuclear cells (PBMCs), sampled before the fourth cycle of nivolumab. The receptor source for this set is a human donor with classical Hodgkin lymphoma.

The chain employs TRBV2 and TRBJ1-1; no clear D gene. V was shortened by 10 bases and J by 4 bases, with 16 bases between the two germline ends. The CDR3 covers 13 residues. In germline, CDR1 is SNHLY, CDR2 FYNNEI. CDR3 in DNA: TGTGCCAAGGATACCAACACCGCCACTGAAGCTTTCTTT. It is translated as CAKDTNTATEAFF.

The rearrangement joins TRBV4-2 to TRBJ2-7, with TRBD2 matching 11 bases. The CDR3 runs to 17 residues. V was pared by 0 bases and J by 7 bases, with 11 bases of the junction left unmatched. Per the germline V gene, CDR1 is LGHNA and CDR2 is YNFKEQ. DNA of the CDR3: TGTGCCAGCAGCCAAGATAACAGAATAGCGGGAGGGAGTGAGCAGTACTTC. Amino acid sequence: CASSQDNRIAGGSEQYF.

The sample holds one count of this clone. The chain uses TRBV15 and TRBJ2-1; D call uncertain. Deletions cut 0 bases from V and 4 bases from J, with 16 bases between. Germline CDR1 reads LNHNV; CDR2 reads YYDKDF (reference sequence). The CDR3 loop spans 17 amino acids. CDR3 amino acids: CATSRDLTDFGYNEQFF. In DNA form, the CDR3 reads TGTGCCACCAGCAGAGATCTCACAGATTTCGGGTACAATGAGCAGTTCTTC.

The chain uses TRBV5-1 and TRBJ1-2; a weak D match, TRBD1 (5 bases). The CDR3 totals 15 residues. Trimming left V 3 bases short and J 6 bases short, with 18 bases between. The germline V gene encodes CDR1 SGHRS and CDR2 YFSETQ. CDR3 amino acids: CASSSERGRSDGYTF. The CDR3 nucleotides are TGCGCCAGCAGCTCCGAAAGGGGTCGGAGCGATGGCTACACCTTC. Looking up the rest from reference TRBV5-1 and TRBJ1-2 gives the full variable domain: KAGVTQTPRYLIKTRGQQVTLSCSPISGHRSVSWYQQTPGQGLQFLFEYFSETQRNKGNFPGRFSGRQFSNSRSEMNVSTLELGDSALYLCASSSERGRSDGYTFGSGTRLTVV.

This chain connects TRBV4-2 to TRBJ2-7; 10 bases are shared with TRBD2. The V segment lost 0 bases and the J segment 5 bases; nucleotides outside the gene matches: 10. The CDR3 is 17 amino acids. Germline V lookup: CDR1 LGHNA, CDR2 YNFKEQ. CDR3 amino acids: CASSQEFALAGAHEQYF. In nucleotides, the CDR3 is TGTGCCAGCAGCCAAGAATTCGCCCTAGCGGGAGCCCACGAGCAGTACTTC.

The chain employs TRBV6-5 and TRBJ2-7; D possibly corresponds to TRBD1 (5 bases). CDR3 length: 14 residues. V was pared by 1 base and J by 2 bases, with 9 bases between. Per the germline V gene, CDR1 is MNHEY and CDR2 is SVGAGI. The CDR3 nucleotides read TGTGCCAGCAGTTACTGGGGCAGAGCCTACGAGCAGTACTTC. It is translated as CASSYWGRAYEQYF.

The chain carries TRBV14 and TRBJ1-1; D is unresolved. The V gene's germline CDR1 is SGHDN and CDR2 FVKESK. The CDR3 consists of 15 residues. Trimming left V 4 bases short and J 1 base short, with 13 bases between. The CDR3 loop reads CASSLRRNKNTEAFF. CDR3 DNA: TGTGCCAGCAGCCTTCGCAGAAATAAGAACACTGAAGCTTTCTTT.

The rearrangement uses TRBV25-1 and TRBJ2-3; TRBD2 agrees at 14 bases. Trimming at V came to 1 base and at J to 0 bases, leaving 3 bases not matched to a gene. CDR3 length: 18 residues. The V gene's germline CDR1 is MGHDK and CDR2 SYGVNS. The CDR3 nucleotides read TGTGCCAGCAGTGAATTTGGGACTAGCGGGAGTAGCACAGATACGCAGTATTTT. It yields the protein CASSEFGTSGSSTDTQYF. Filled out from reference TRBV25-1 and TRBJ2-3, the complete variable domain reads EADIYQTPRYLVIGTGKKITLECSQTMGHDKMYWYQQDPGMELHLIHYSYGVNSTEKGDLSSESTVSRIRTEHFPLTLESARPSHTSQYLCASSEFGTSGSSTDTQYFGPGTRLTVL.

The chain is built from TRBV18 and TRBJ2-7; 7 bases align to TRBD2. Per the germline V gene, CDR1 is KGHSH and CDR2 is LQKENI. This CDR3 spans 14 amino acids. The V segment lost 1 base and the J segment 3 bases; nucleotides outside the gene matches: 3. CDR3: CASSPHREGYEQYF. The CDR3 DNA sequence: TGTGCCAGCTCACCACATAGGGAGGGCTACGAGCAGTACTTC.

V and J are TRBV11-3 and TRBJ2-7, with 8 bases identical to TRBD2. V shed 5 bases, J shed 3 bases, and the junction held 12 bases outside the gene matches. Per germline, CDR1 SGHNT and CDR2 YENEEA. This CDR3 is 16 amino acids long. The CDR3 here is CASSPLSGSDFYEQYF. CDR3 nucleotide sequence: TGTGCCAGCAGCCCCTTGAGCGGGAGTGACTTCTACGAGCAGTACTTC.

The gene calls are TRBV6-1 and TRBJ1-5, with 7 bases identical to TRBD1. Per the germline V gene, CDR1 is MNHNS and CDR2 is SASEGT. This CDR3 is built from 15 residues. J gave up 4 bases and V 6 bases, and 9 bases lay outside the gene matches. The CDR3 bases are TGTGCCAGCAGGAGACAGGGATCCCCAAATCAGCCCCAGCATTTT. It yields the protein CASRRQGSPNQPQHF.

The gene calls are TRBV15 and TRBJ1-2, with D maybe TRBD1 (5 bases). The CDR3 totals 16 residues. Trimming pared 0 bases from V and 6 bases from J, leaving 17 bases between. The germline V gene has CDR1 LNHNV and CDR2 YYDKDF (reference sequence). CDR3 bases: TGTGCCACCAGCAGAGATGGGGGGGTCAGAGTAGATGGCTACACCTTC. It yields the protein CATSRDGGVRVDGYTF.

This rearrangement joins TRBV18 to TRBJ1-4; D might be TRBD1 (5 bases). This CDR3 spans 14 amino acids. Trimming stripped 0 bases from V and 8 bases from J, with 10 bases between. Germline V gene sequence: CDR1 KGHSH, CDR2 LQKENI. Here the CDR3 DNA reads TGTGCCAGCTCACCACCGGGGGTCCTCGAAAAACTGTTTTTT. Translation gives CASSPPGVLEKLFF.

This clone was observed once. The rearrangement links TRBV11-2 to TRBJ2-7; 16 bases line up with TRBD2. Trimming at V came to 5 bases and at J to 4 bases, leaving 8 bases not matched to a gene. CDR1 is SGHAT and CDR2 is FQNNGV in the germline V gene. The CDR3 consists of 17 residues. CDR3 DNA: TGTGCCAGCAGCCCATCGGGACTAGCGGGAGGGAAATACGAGCAGTACTTC. As protein: CASSPSGLAGGKYEQYF.

The CDR3 DNA sequence: TGTGCCAGTGGCGGATGGGAGGAGACCCAGTACTTC. It translates to CASGGWEETQYF. The V gene is TRBV19, the J gene TRBJ2-5, with D possibly being TRBD2 (5 bases). The CDR3 loop spans 12 amino acids. From germline, CDR1 is LNHDA and CDR2 SQIVND (reference sequence). V lost 8 bases, J lost 5 bases, and 12 bases lay in between.

The chain uses TRBV10-3 and TRBJ1-4; D might be TRBD1 (6 bases). The germline gives CDR1 ENHRY, CDR2 SYGVKD. V was pared by 4 bases and J by 12 bases, with 18 bases between. CDR3 length: 14 residues. CDR3 DNA sequence: TGTGCCATCAGTGGCCGGGACCGGGAGGGGGAACTGTTTTTT. Protein: CAISGRDREGELFF.

The chain carries TRBV5-4 and TRBJ2-5, with 8 bases that match TRBD2. V dropped 1 base and J dropped 1; count of bases not matched to a gene: 3. The CDR3 extends over 15 amino acids. The germline CDR1 and CDR2 sequences are SGHNT and YYREEE (reference sequence). CDR3 amino acids: CASSLTSGPQETQYF. The CDR3 region has the DNA TGTGCCAGCAGCTTGACTAGCGGCCCCCAAGAGACCCAGTACTTC. Together with reference TRBV5-4 and TRBJ2-5, the CDR3 gives the full variable domain: ETGVTQSPTHLIKTRGQQVTLRCSSQSGHNTVSWYQQALGQGPQFIFQYYREEENGRGNFPPRFSGLQFPNYSSELNVNALELDDSALYLCASSLTSGPQETQYFGPGTRLLVL.

This clone appeared a single time. The chain links TRBV27 to TRBJ1-2; 10 bases are shared with TRBD1. The J segment lost 8 bases and the V segment lost 5 bases, leaving 14 bases of the junction unmatched. The germline V gene encodes CDR1 MNHEY and CDR2 SMNVEV (reference sequence). The CDR3 extends over 16 amino acids. The CDR3 spells CASSPHPTGGWEGYTF. The CDR3 nucleotides are TGTGCCAGCAGTCCCCACCCGACAGGGGGCTGGGAAGGCTACACCTTC.

This clone has just one count. The rearrangement uses TRBV7-9 and TRBJ1-1, with D hard to call. The CDR3 is 17 amino acids. Germline-derived CDR1 and CDR2 are SEHNR and FQNEAQ (reference sequence). V lost 5 bases, J lost 0 bases, and 19 bases lay in between. Here the CDR3 DNA reads TGTGCCAGCAGCCTTGACCTCAAGGGCGGTATGAACACTGAAGCTTTCTTT. Its translation: CASSLDLKGGMNTEAFF.

The chain carries TRBV27 and TRBJ2-1; 8 positions agree with TRBD2. Germline V CDR1 and CDR2: MNHEY, SMNVEV (reference sequence). This CDR3 has 15 residues. J lost 8 bases, V lost 4 bases, and 10 bases had no gene match. The CDR3 DNA is TGTGCCAGCAGTTATTCGGGAGGGCCCTGGGATGAGCAGTTCTTC. It is translated as CASSYSGGPWDEQFF.

The chain links TRBV18 to TRBJ2-5, with TRBD2 as a possible D gene (5 bases). Trimming left V 3 bases short and J 7 bases short, with 12 bases between. Germline V lookup: CDR1 KGHSH, CDR2 LQKENI. There are 13 residues in the CDR3. The CDR3 is CASSPDSAWTQYF. As DNA, the CDR3 is TGTGCCAGCTCACCGGACTCCGCTTGGACCCAGTACTTC.